This TCR beta chain came from a study of T cell changes during pregnancy in multiple sclerosis. Clones were read by immunoSEQ multiplex PCR, and TCRdb kept only the in-frame ones, dropping some. Found here are tens of thousands of clones, about 94% of them singletons; the top ten hold roughly 2.5%. The CDR3 has 14 amino acids. Germline V gives CDR1 ENHRY, CDR2 SYGVKD. V lost 7 bases to trimming and J lost 4 bases; unmatched junction nucleotides: 5. This sample comprised CD8+ T cells from peripheral blood mononuclear cells, obtained in the third trimester of pregnancy. The rearrangement links TRBV10-3 to TRBJ1-5; TRBD1 matches at 9 bases. The origin of this receptor is a female donor with multiple sclerosis, enrolled in a pregnancy study. The CDR3, as DNA: TGTGCCATCAAAGGGACAGGGCAGAATCAGCCCCAGCATTTT. Encoded protein: CAIKGTGQNQPQHF.